Listed here are 3 T cell receptor beta chains from one sample, sequenced in a study of cytomegalovirus exposure and HLA in healthy donors. Amplification used 60 Vbeta primers and 13 Jbeta primers. Produced via immunoSEQ multiplex PCR; TCRdb's table is partial and in-frame only. The sample consists of some 180,000 clones, approximately 80% of them appearing once. Sequences were obtained from PBMCs. Receptors were obtained from a woman aged 25 to 39 in good health and CMV-seronegative.

The chain links TRBV11-2 to TRBJ2-7; 8 bases map to TRBD1. The CDR3 sequence is 15 residues long. CDR1 is SGHAT and CDR2 is FQNNGV in the germline V gene. J was trimmed by 4 bases and V by 5 bases; bases with no gene match: 10. Here the CDR3 DNA reads TGTGCCAGCAGCCCCGAGAGACAGGGGCGATACGAGCAGTACTTC. Its translation is CASSPERQGRYEQYF.

The genes are TRBV2 and TRBJ1-1; D uncertain. The CDR3 extends over 14 amino acids. Germline CDR1 reads SNHLY; CDR2 reads FYNNEI. V lost 2 bases and J 4 bases, leaving 11 bases between the germline ends. CDR3 DNA sequence: TGTGCCAGCAGTGAACCCGGGAAGGGCACTGAAGCTTTCTTT. Protein: CASSEPGKGTEAFF. Supplemented by reference TRBV2 and TRBJ1-1, the full variable domain reads EPEVTQTPSHQVTQMGQEVILRCVPISNHLYFYWYRQILGQKVEFLVSFYNNEISEKSEIFDDQFSVERPDGSNFTLKIRSTKLEDSAMYFCASSEPGKGTEAFFGQGTRLTVV.

DNA of the CDR3: TGCGCCAGCAGCTTGGTAACAGACTCCTACGAGCAGTACTTC. Translation: CASSLVTDSYEQYF. The rearrangement uses TRBV5-1 and TRBJ2-7; D is unresolved. The CDR3 length is 14 residues. Trimming left V 0 bases short and J 0 bases short, with 7 bases between. CDR1 is SGHRS and CDR2 is YFSETQ in the germline V gene.